The clone carrying this T cell receptor (beta chain) was seen at least ten times. The antigen remains unidentified. This record comes from a study of human T cells and chemical hapten exposure. Turning to the study itself: 2% DPC was applied to around 2 cm by around 2 cm of upper inner arm skin for sensitization. Patch tests put 0.01% DPC on the upper back, and the results were checked at 6 days.

The CDR3 loop spans 14 amino acids. V gave up 4 bases and J gave up 4 bases, with 13 bases separating them. TCRdb re-called the RACE reads through MiXCR, storing one row per CDR3 protein. The table shows about 270,000 distinct CDR3 sequences, with around 7.7% occurring only once. The time point is: pre-sensitization, week 0. Treatment meaning: therapeutic diphenylcyclopropenone sensitization with weekly scalp DPC. Patients had alopecia, were aged 18 to 70, and were not pregnant. Study-wide findings and caveats: With DPC sensitization, TCRs exceeding 1 in 1000 frequency showed no change.

Here the sequenced sample was whole blood, taken in connection with sensitization to the hapten diphenylcyclopropenone (DPC). The sequence was obtained from a man aged 18 to 29 with alopecia areata. Some clones in this sample may be carry-over from other donors' samples. The J gene is TRBJ1-1, the V gene TRBV12-3 or TRBV12-4; D gene unclear. The CDR3 spells CASSSGPGGTEAFF. Here the CDR3 DNA reads TGTGCCAGCAGTTCCGGGCCGGGTGGCACTGAAGCTTTCTTT.